One T cell receptor beta chain is described in this entry. Its antigen remains unidentified. The use of a sample-barcoded 5' primer and a J-beta primer mix characterized a second PCR of about 6 to 12 cycles. One entry per CDR3 protein, called by TCRdb with MiXCR from the 5' RACE reads. The data contain over 700,000 distinct CDR3 sequences, 25% of them singletons. The record originates from a study of blood T cells in healthy people across ages. Study results and caveats: A greater number of naive CD4+ cells and higher diversity distinguished long-lived donors from aged donors.

Trimming removed 5 bases from V and 2 bases from J, with 13 bases in between. Germline assignment: CDR1 SGHVS and CDR2 FQNEAQ. The CDR3 sequence is 14 residues long. This sample was shared with a second study, whose subject was T cells of mothers and their children. Per that paper: Whether pairs are related or unrelated, thymic selection shapes their TCR recombination output in much the same way.

The sequence was collected from a boy younger than 18 in good health. The rearrangement links TRBV7-8 to TRBJ2-7, with D possibly called TRBD1 or TRBD2 (5 bases each). Sequencing input: blood. CDR3: CASSTGTVAYEQYF. For the CDR3, the DNA is TGTGCCAGCAGCACCGGGACGGTCGCCTACGAGCAGTACTTC.